This T cell receptor (beta chain) stems from a study of blood T cell repertoires in COVID-19. Study details: Sources were T cells, B-cell-depleted T cells, or PBMCs; the material itself was cDNA or gDNA.

Among Cohort 3 donors, those recovered had two negative PCRs, clearance, or symptom resolution. V was clipped by 1 base and J by 5 bases, with 5 bases between them. The CDR3 totals 12 residues. To note about this clone: Other DNA sequences in this specimen translate into the identical CDR3.

Only in-frame clones appear in the TCRdb table, and some are missing; sequencing was by immunoSEQ multiplex PCR. The sample lists about 380,000 clones, approximately 87% occurring once. The sequenced material came from PBMCs or T cells enriched from blood (not recorded which). The sequence was collected from a man aged 25-45 years who had recovered from COVID-19. The J gene is TRBJ1-2, the V gene TRBV12-3 or TRBV12-4; D gene ambiguous. CDR3 bases: TGTGCCAGCAGTTTAGGGCATTATGGCTACACCTTC. This translates into CASSLGHYGYTF.